This T cell receptor beta chain was found in a study of lymphopenia after photon versus proton radiotherapy. Findings of the study overall: Better survival with proton therapy was suggested as possible, not demonstrated. Larger post-nadir TCR diversity loss correlated inversely with survival in deceased patients. Post-nadir diversity loss with photons came from oligoclonal expansion, particularly CD8+ Temra cells. Proton therapy kept repertoires fairly stable, unlike photons, which gained effector/memory cells.

For this clone: No antigen is known for it.

Germline V gene sequence: CDR1 SGHTA, CDR2 FQGNSA. The ends were cut back, 1 base at V and 4 bases at J, with 12 bases in the middle. The CDR3 has 15 residues. Profiled with immunoSEQ multiplex PCR; TCRdb holds only in-frame clones, not every one. The table includes around 70,000 clones, roughly 91% detected once. The source material was peripheral blood, sampled from a patient treated with photon-based radiotherapy. The chain employs TRBV7-2 and TRBJ2-3; tentatively, D is TRBD2 (7 bases). The receptor's source is a woman in her seventies with pancreatic cancer. The CDR3: CASSLVRGAADTQYF. The CDR3 DNA sequence: TGTGCCAGCAGCTTAGTTCGGGGGGCGGCAGATACGCAGTATTTT. Combining the CDR3 with reference TRBV7-2 and TRBJ2-3 gives the whole variable domain GAGVSQSPSNKVTEKGKDVELRCDPISGHTALYWYRQSLGQGLEFLIYFQGNSAPDKSGLPSDRFSAERTGGSVSTLTIQRTQQEDSAVYLCASSLVRGAADTQYFGPGTRLTVL.